Listed below are T cell receptor beta chains from one sample, sequenced in a study of T cell responses to AZD1222 COVID-19 vaccine. Generated by immunoSEQ multiplex PCR, the TCRdb table keeps only in-frame clones and is missing some. The profile shows about 120,000 clones, 80% to 90% of them singletons. Sequences were derived from peripheral blood, sampled on day 0 of AZD1222 vaccination. Receptors were obtained from an adult in good health. Each CDR3 is given with its conserved first and last residue. D genes are given only for firm matches. The size of a clone is reported for some rows only, either as once, few or many, or as a class for expanded clones.

j_call,d_call,clone_size,v_call,cdr3_nt,cdr3_aa
TRBJ2-4,TRBD1,-,TRBV6-5,TGTGCCAGCAGTTACCGGAGGGGACAGGGGCAAAACATTCAGTACTTC,CASSYRRGQGQNIQYF
TRBJ2-7,-,-,TRBV6-5,TGTGCCCTCGGTACCTACTCCTACGAGCAGTACTTC,CALGTYSYEQYF
TRBJ2-1,TRBD2,-,TRBV5-1,TGCGCCAGCAGCCCCCCGGGACTAGCGGGAGTGGATGAGCAGTTCTTC,CASSPPGLAGVDEQFF
TRBJ1-2,-,-,TRBV5-1,TGCGCCAGCAGCACGGACATCTCCGGTGGCTACACCTTC,CASSTDISGGYTF
TRBJ1-5,-,once,TRBV6-5,TGTGCCAGCAGTTCTGATTACAGGGATAGCAATCAGCCCCAGCATTTT,CASSSDYRDSNQPQHF
TRBJ2-7,TRBD1,-,TRBV19,TGTGCCAGTAGCCGGGGACAGGGCGCCTACGAGCAGTACTTC,CASSRGQGAYEQYF
TRBJ1-2,-,-,TRBV19,TGTGCCAGTATAGGGTTGGGCGCCTCTTCCTATGGCTACACCTTC,CASIGLGASSYGYTF
TRBJ2-3,-,-,TRBV30,TGTGCCTGGAGTAAGGGGGGGCACCTCACAGATACGCAGTATTTT,CAWSKGGHLTDTQYF
TRBJ1-1,-,-,TRBV18,TGTGCCAGCTCACCGCGACACGACACTGAAGCTTTCTTT,CASSPRHDTEAFF
TRBJ1-1,-,-,TRBV6-5,TGTGCCAGCACCGACCGGCGGGCTTTCTTT,CASTDRRAFF
TRBJ1-2,TRBD1,-,TRBV11-3,TGTGCCAGGGTCAATCCAGGGGGCATAGTGTTGGGCTACACCTTC,CARVNPGGIVLGYTF
TRBJ2-1,TRBD2,-,TRBV27,TGTGCCAGCAGTCCCCGAAAGGGAGTCCGACTAGCGGAATCGAATGAGCAGTTCTTC,CASSPRKGVRLAESNEQFF
TRBJ2-4,-,-,TRBV19,TGTGCCAGTAGTGCCCGGGAAGGGGTCACAAACATTCAGTACTTC,CASSAREGVTNIQYF
TRBJ2-3,-,-,TRBV9,TGTGCCAGCGGGGGTGTACCGCACACAGATACGCAGTATTTT,CASGGVPHTDTQYF
TRBJ2-7,TRBD1,-,TRBV7-2,TGTGCCAGCAGCCCCCGGACAGGGGGCTTCCACGAGCAGTACTTC,CASSPRTGGFHEQYF
TRBJ1-1,-,-,TRBV6-2/TRBV6-3,TGTGCCAGCAGTTACCCAGGGGTAGACACTGAAGCTTTCTTT,CASSYPGVDTEAFF
TRBJ1-4,TRBD1,-,TRBV5-4,TGTGCCAGCAGCTTGGGACAGGGGAGAAAGATCGAAAAACTGTTTTTT,CASSLGQGRKIEKLFF
TRBJ2-1,TRBD1,-,TRBV9,TGTGCCAGCAGCGTAGAGGGACAGGTCAATGAGCAGTTCTTC,CASSVEGQVNEQFF
TRBJ1-1,-,-,TRBV19,TGTGCCAGTAGTACAAATGACAGGAGCACTGAAGCTTTCTTT,CASSTNDRSTEAFF
TRBJ1-5,TRBD1,-,TRBV6-2/TRBV6-3,TGTGCCAGCAGCCCCCCCAGGATGGCGACAGGGGGTTTCTATCAGCCCCAGCATTTT,CASSPPRMATGGFYQPQHF
TRBJ2-1,TRBD2,-,TRBV28,TGTGCCAGCAGTTTGATAGCGGGGGGCCGGAATGAGCAGTTCTTC,CASSLIAGGRNEQFF
TRBJ2-2,-,-,TRBV24-1,TGTGCCACCAGTGATTTGGGCCTAGCGACCGGGGAGCTGTTTTTT,CATSDLGLATGELFF
TRBJ1-2,-,-,TRBV12-3/TRBV12-4,TGTGCCAGCAGTTTCATGCAGGGCTATGGCTACACCTTC,CASSFMQGYGYTF
TRBJ1-2,TRBD1,-,TRBV6-1,TGTGCCAGCAGTGAGACAGGGATTGGCTACACCTTC,CASSETGIGYTF
TRBJ1-5,-,-,TRBV19,TGTGCCAGTAGCCCTCCCCGACTTGGAAACAATCAGCCCCAGCATTTT,CASSPPRLGNNQPQHF
TRBJ1-4,-,-,TRBV28,TGTGCCAGCAGTACACAGGGTCGGACAACTAATGAAAAACTGTTTTTT,CASSTQGRTTNEKLFF
TRBJ2-2,-,-,TRBV14,TGTGCCAGCAGCCAATGGGCGACGGGGGTGAACACCGGGGAGCTGTTTTTT,CASSQWATGVNTGELFF
TRBJ2-1,TRBD1,-,TRBV28,TGTGCCAGCAGACGGGACAGGGGGATAAATGAGCAGTTCTTC,CASRRDRGINEQFF
TRBJ2-3,-,-,TRBV7-9,TGTGCCAGCGACCCCGTTGAAGGGAACACAGATACGCAGTATTTT,CASDPVEGNTDTQYF
TRBJ1-1,TRBD1,-,TRBV19,TGTGCCAGCACAGACAGGGCCGACCAGCTGAACACTGAAGCTTTCTTT,CASTDRADQLNTEAFF
TRBJ1-1,-,-,TRBV20-1,TGCAGTGCTAGTGAAATGGGCACTGAAGCTTTCTTT,CSASEMGTEAFF
TRBJ1-1,-,-,TRBV2,TGTGCCAGCAGCGCCCTTCAGGGGCGGAGGACTGAAGCTTTCTTT,CASSALQGRRTEAFF
TRBJ2-7,TRBD2,-,TRBV18,TGTGCCAGCTCACCATATAATAGCGGGCGCTACGAGCAGTACTTC,CASSPYNSGRYEQYF
TRBJ1-1,-,once,TRBV6-5,TGTGCCAGCAGTTACCGCGGGTTTGGGAGGAACACTGAAGCTTTCTTT,CASSYRGFGRNTEAFF
TRBJ2-7,TRBD1,-,TRBV5-1,TGCGCCAGCAAGGAACAGGGGGGTTACTACGAGCAGTACTTC,CASKEQGGYYEQYF
TRBJ1-1,TRBD1,-,TRBV7-2,TGTGCCAGCAGCCCAACCGGGACAGGGGAAGGAGCTTTCTTT,CASSPTGTGEGAFF
TRBJ1-1,-,-,TRBV6-6,TGTGCCAGCAGTTACTCGCCGGGGTCTGAAGCTTTCTTT,CASSYSPGSEAFF
TRBJ2-3,TRBD2,-,TRBV19,TGTGCCAGTAGGACTAGCGGCACAGATACGCAGTATTTT,CASRTSGTDTQYF
TRBJ1-3,TRBD1,-,TRBV7-2,TGTGCCAGCAGCTTCGTGGTAGGGGGCACTGGAAACACCATATATTTT,CASSFVVGGTGNTIYF
TRBJ1-1,-,few,TRBV4-3,TGCGCCAGCAGCCTGGACAGTAACACTGAAGCTTTCTTT,CASSLDSNTEAFF
TRBJ2-3,-,once,TRBV6-2/TRBV6-3,TGTGCCAGCAGTTACTCGAATCATGAGCGGAGAACAGATACGCAGTATTTT,CASSYSNHERRTDTQYF
TRBJ1-4,TRBD1,-,TRBV11-2,TGTGCCAGCAGCCCCAGGTTTAGGGGGCGGTCTAATGAAAAACTGTTTTTT,CASSPRFRGRSNEKLFF
TRBJ2-7,TRBD1,-,TRBV18,TGTGCCAGCTCCTCTGGGACAGGGGTCTACGAGCAGTACTTC,CASSSGTGVYEQYF
TRBJ1-2,TRBD1,-,TRBV12-3/TRBV12-4,TGTGCCAGCAGTCACCGGACAGGGCCTGGCTACACCTTC,CASSHRTGPGYTF
TRBJ2-2,-,-,TRBV28,TGTGCCAGCAGTGACGGACACTTCCCCGGGGAGCTGTTTTTT,CASSDGHFPGELFF
TRBJ2-3,TRBD2,-,TRBV29-1,TGCAGCGTTGTGAGTTTCAGAGCGGGAGGCACAGATACGCAGTATTTT,CSVVSFRAGGTDTQYF
TRBJ2-1,-,once,TRBV12-3/TRBV12-4,TGTGCCAGGGGGGCAGACAATGAGCAGTTCTTC,CARGADNEQFF
TRBJ2-1,-,-,TRBV15,TGTGCCACCAGCACGGGTCGGGGGGCATACAATGAGCAGTTCTTC,CATSTGRGAYNEQFF
TRBJ2-7,TRBD2,-,TRBV11-2,TGTGCCAGCAGCTTAGGGCTAGCGGGCTACGAGCAGTACTTC,CASSLGLAGYEQYF
TRBJ2-5,-,-,TRBV6-5,TGTGCCAGCAGTTCCTCCTCGATCCGCCAACAAGAGACCCAGTACTTC,CASSSSSIRQQETQYF
TRBJ2-7,-,-,TRBV28,TGTGCCAGCAGCTCCTCAGGGGCGGGGACGAACTACGAGCAGTACTTC,CASSSSGAGTNYEQYF